These T cell receptor beta chains were read from a single sample in a study of technical replicates of blood from four donors. Sequencing used immunoSEQ multiplex PCR; TCRdb keeps in-frame clones, though not all of them. The data show tens of thousands of clones, approximately 92% seen once. The sequenced sample consisted of T cells isolated from PBMCs. These receptors came from a human donor in good health. Each CDR3 is given without its conserved first and last residue.

j_call v_call cdr3_length cdr3_aa
TRBJ2-2 TRBV7-8 12 ASSSGQGSGELF
TRBJ2-7 TRBV30 12 AWSYKGVAYEQY
TRBJ2-1 TRBV11-2 11 ASSNDRYNEQF
TRBJ2-7 TRBV6-5 11 ASSYGRTYEQY
TRBJ1-1 TRBV7-2 11 ASGGQPNTEAF
TRBJ2-1 TRBV11-3 14 ASSLMTSGRAPEQF
TRBJ2-7 TRBV30 11 AWRERDVGEQY
TRBJ2-2 TRBV10-3 11 AISEFEAGELF
TRBJ2-5 TRBV15 13 ATSRDMGPQETQY
TRBJ2-7 TRBV23-1 16 ASSQSSGGQGDSYEQY
TRBJ2-5 TRBV5-4 9 ASSEKETQY
TRBJ1-1 TRBV10-1 11 ASRRQEDTEAF
TRBJ2-2 TRBV19 11 ASSIVVTGELF
TRBJ1-3 TRBV14 16 ASSQVFLHSSSGNTIY
TRBJ1-1 TRBV10-3 9 AISDDTQAF
TRBJ2-1 TRBV6-5 9 ASSYGGEQF
TRBJ1-2 TRBV7-9 13 ASSLAPGGDYGYT
TRBJ2-7 TRBV30 11 AWQGTGFWEQY
TRBJ1-1 TRBV5-1 14 ASSLGQRQGYVEAF
TRBJ2-2 TRBV18 13 ASSPTGTNTGELF
TRBJ2-7 TRBV5-1 21 ASSESIRTGSAGVPGKLYEQY
TRBJ2-1 TRBV6-1 9 ASSVGLTKF
TRBJ2-7 TRBV27 16 ASSLFAASGRYNYEQY
TRBJ1-2 TRBV7-6 14 ASSPRDRVANYGYT